The T cell receptor beta chain under discussion was sequenced for a study of blood T cell repertoires in COVID-19. In the study overall: COVID-19 samples from acute and convalescent phases originated in the United States, Italy and Spain.

In Seattle, patients joined the study during active infection and were tracked longitudinally. V dropped 4 bases and J dropped 6; count of bases not matched to a gene: 4. Germline CDR1 and CDR2: SGHRS and YFSETQ. The CDR3 length is 15 residues. The method was immunoSEQ multiplex PCR; TCRdb's version includes in-frame clones alone and lacks a portion of them. The sample carries a few hundred thousand clones, around 89% recorded once. This rearrangement joins TRBV5-1 to TRBJ2-1; 13 nucleotides agree with TRBD2. Sequenced: peripheral blood. This TCR was recovered from a woman in her 30s with COVID-19, enrolled during active disease. CDR3 sequence reads: CASSQRLAGGNEQFF. The CDR3 DNA is TGCGCCAGCAGCCAACGACTAGCGGGAGGCAATGAGCAGTTCTTC.